The clone carrying this TCR beta chain was observed once. Treatment indicated: approximately 18 received Ad26.COV2.S at low or high dose, single or two shots; 5 received placebo; per-sample allocation not given. Specimens were obtained on day 63 following the first vaccine or placebo injection. These data are taken from a study of Ad26.COV2.S vaccination and SARS-CoV-2 variants. The CDR3 covers 16 residues. Germline V CDR1 and CDR2: LGHNA, YNFKEQ. The V segment lost 4 bases and the J segment 5 bases; nucleotides outside the gene matches: 14. Sequenced by immunoSEQ multiplex PCR; TCRdb stores in-frame clones only, minus some. The sample lists hundreds of thousands of clones, 70% to 90% occurring once.

Sequencing was performed on peripheral blood, taken in a trial of Ad26.COV2.S vaccine versus placebo. The sequence was obtained from a person aged 18 to 65 who received the Ad26.COV2.S COVID-19 vaccine or a placebo. The chain combines TRBV4-2 with TRBJ2-7; TRBD2 agrees at 7 bases. The CDR3 loop is CASSLDSSGLGDEQYF. The CDR3, as DNA: TGTGCCAGCAGCCTCGATTCGTCCGGACTAGGGGACGAGCAGTACTTC.